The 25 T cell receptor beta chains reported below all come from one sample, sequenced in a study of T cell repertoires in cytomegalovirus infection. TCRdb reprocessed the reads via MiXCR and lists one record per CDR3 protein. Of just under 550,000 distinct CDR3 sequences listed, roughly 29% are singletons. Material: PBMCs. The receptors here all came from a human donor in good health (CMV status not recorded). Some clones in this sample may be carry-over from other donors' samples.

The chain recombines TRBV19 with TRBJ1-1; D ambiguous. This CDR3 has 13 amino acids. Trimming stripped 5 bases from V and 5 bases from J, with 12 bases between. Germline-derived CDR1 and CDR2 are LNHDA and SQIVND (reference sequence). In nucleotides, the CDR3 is TGTGCCAGTAGTTGGGTTGGTTTAACTGAAGCTTTCTTT. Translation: CASSWVGLTEAFF.

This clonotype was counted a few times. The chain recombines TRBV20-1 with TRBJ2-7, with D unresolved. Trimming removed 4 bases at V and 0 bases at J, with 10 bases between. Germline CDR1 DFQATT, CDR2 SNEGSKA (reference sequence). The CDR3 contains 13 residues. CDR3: CSAITSYSYEQYF. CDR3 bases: TGCAGTGCTATAACGAGCTACTCCTACGAGCAGTACTTC.

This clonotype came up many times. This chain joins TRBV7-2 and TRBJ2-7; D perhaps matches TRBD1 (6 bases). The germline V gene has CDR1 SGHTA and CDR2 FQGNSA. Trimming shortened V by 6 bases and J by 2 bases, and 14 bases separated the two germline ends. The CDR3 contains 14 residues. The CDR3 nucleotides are TGTGCCAGCAGTTTTCAGGGGTATCCCTACGAGCAGTACTTC. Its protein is CASSFQGYPYEQYF. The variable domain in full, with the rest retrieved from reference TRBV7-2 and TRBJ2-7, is GAGVSQSPSNKVTEKGKDVELRCDPISGHTALYWYRQSLGQGLEFLIYFQGNSAPDKSGLPSDRFSAERTGGSVSTLTIQRTQQEDSAVYLCASSFQGYPYEQYFGPGTRLTVT.

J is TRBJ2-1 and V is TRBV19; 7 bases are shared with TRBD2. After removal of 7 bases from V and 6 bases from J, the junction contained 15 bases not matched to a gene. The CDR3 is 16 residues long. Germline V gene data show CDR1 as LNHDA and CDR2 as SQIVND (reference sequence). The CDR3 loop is CASTYGAGVWVNEQFF. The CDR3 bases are TGTGCCAGTACCTACGGGGCGGGAGTTTGGGTCAATGAGCAGTTCTTC.

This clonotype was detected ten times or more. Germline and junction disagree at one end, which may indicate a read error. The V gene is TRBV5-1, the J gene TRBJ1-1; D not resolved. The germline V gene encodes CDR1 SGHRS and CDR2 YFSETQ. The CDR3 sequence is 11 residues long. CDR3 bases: TGTGCCAGCAGCTTAGACACTGAAGCTTTCTTT. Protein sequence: CASSLDTEAFF.

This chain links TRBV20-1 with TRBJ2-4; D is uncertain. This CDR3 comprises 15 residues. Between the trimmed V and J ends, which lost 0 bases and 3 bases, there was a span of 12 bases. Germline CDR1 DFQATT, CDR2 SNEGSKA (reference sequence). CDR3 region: CSARDRYTGKNIQYF. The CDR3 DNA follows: TGCAGTGCTAGAGATCGGTACACGGGCAAAAACATTCAGTACTTC.

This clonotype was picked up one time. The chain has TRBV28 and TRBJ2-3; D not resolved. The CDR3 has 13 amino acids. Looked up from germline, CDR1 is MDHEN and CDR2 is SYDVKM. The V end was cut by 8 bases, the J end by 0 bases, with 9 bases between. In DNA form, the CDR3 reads TGTGCCAGCGGCACGACTAGCACAGATACGCAGTATTTT. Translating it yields CASGTTSTDTQYF.

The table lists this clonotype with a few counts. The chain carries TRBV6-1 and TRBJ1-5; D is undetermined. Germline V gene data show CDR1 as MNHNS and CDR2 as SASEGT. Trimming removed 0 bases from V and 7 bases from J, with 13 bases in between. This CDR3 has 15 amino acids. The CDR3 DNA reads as TGTGCCAGCAGTGAAGCCCTCAGCGGATTCCAGCCCCAGCATTTT. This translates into CASSEALSGFQPQHF.

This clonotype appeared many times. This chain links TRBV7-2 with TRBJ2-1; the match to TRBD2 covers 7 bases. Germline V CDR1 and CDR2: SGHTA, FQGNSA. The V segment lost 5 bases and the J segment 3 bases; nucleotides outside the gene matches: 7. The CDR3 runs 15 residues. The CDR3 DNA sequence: TGTGCCAGCAGCCCCATGGTAGCGGGCTACAATGAGCAGTTCTTC. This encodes CASSPMVAGYNEQFF. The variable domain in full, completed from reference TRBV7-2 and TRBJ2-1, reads GAGVSQSPSNKVTEKGKDVELRCDPISGHTALYWYRQSLGQGLEFLIYFQGNSAPDKSGLPSDRFSAERTGGSVSTLTIQRTQQEDSAVYLCASSPMVAGYNEQFFGPGTRLTVL.

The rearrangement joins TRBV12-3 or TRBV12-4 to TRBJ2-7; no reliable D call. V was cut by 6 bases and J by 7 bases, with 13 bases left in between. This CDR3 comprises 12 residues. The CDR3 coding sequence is TGTGCCAGCAGCCTCAGGCTTTCTGAGCAGTACGTC. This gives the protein CASSLRLSEQYV.

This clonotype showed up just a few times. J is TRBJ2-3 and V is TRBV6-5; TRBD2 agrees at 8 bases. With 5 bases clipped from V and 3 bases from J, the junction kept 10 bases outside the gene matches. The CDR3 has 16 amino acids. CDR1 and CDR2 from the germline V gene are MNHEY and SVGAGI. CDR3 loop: CASSPALTGGTDTQYF. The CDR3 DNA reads TGTGCCAGCAGTCCCGCCCTGACGGGAGGGACAGATACGCAGTATTTT.

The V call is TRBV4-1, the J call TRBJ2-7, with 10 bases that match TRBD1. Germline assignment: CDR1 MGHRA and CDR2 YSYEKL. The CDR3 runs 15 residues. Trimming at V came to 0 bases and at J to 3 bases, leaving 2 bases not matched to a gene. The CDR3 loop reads CASSQEGQGNYEQYV. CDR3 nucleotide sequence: TGCGCCAGCAGCCAAGAGGGACAGGGGAACTACGAGCAGTACGTC.

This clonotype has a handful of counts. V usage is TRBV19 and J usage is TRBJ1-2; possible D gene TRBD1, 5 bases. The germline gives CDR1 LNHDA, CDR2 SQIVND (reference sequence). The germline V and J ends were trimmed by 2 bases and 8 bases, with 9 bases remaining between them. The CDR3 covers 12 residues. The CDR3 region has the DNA TGTGCCAGTAGTATAAGGGGCAAGGGCTACACCTTC. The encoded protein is CASSIRGKGYTF.

The CDR3: CASSTPQGVDNNEQFF. CDR3 sequence (DNA): TGTGCCAGCAGTACGCCACAGGGGGTGGATAACAATGAGCAGTTCTTC. The chain has TRBV12-3 or TRBV12-4 and TRBJ2-1; 8 positions match TRBD1. The V gene end was trimmed by 5 bases and the J gene end by 5 bases; junction bases not matched to a gene: 11. This CDR3 is built from 16 residues.

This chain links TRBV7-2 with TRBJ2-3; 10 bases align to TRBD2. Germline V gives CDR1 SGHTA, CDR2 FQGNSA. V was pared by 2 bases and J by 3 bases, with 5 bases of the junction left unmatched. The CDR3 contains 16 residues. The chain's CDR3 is CASSLTSLAGTDTQYF. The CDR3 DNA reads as TGTGCCAGCAGCTTAACATCACTAGCGGGAACAGATACGCAGTATTTT.

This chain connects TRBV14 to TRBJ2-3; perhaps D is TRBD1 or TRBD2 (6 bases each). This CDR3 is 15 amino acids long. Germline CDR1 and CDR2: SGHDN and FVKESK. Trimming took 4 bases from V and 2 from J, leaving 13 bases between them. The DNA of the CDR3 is TGTGCCAGCAGCCTCTGGGGGGCACACACAGATACGCAGTATTTT. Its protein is CASSLWGAHTDTQYF.

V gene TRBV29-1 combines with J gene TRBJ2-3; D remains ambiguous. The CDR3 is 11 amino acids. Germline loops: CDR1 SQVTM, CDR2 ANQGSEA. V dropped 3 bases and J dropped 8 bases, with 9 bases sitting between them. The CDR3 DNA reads TGCAGCGTTGAGAGGCAGCCTACGCAGTATTTT. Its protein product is CSVERQPTQYF.

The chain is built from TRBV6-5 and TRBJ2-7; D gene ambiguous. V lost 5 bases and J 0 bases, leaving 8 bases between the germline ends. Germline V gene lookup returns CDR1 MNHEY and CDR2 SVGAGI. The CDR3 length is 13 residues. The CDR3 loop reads CASSNTYSYEQYF. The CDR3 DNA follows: TGTGCCAGCAGTAATACCTACTCCTACGAGCAGTACTTC.

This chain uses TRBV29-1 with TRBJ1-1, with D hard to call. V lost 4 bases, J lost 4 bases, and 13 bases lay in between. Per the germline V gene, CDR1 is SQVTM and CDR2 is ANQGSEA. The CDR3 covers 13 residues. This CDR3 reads CSVGQTGSTEAFF. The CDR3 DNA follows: TGCAGCGTTGGGCAAACTGGCTCCACTGAAGCTTTCTTT.

CDR3 residues: CASSPSAPMGELFF. CDR3 DNA sequence: TGTGCCAGCAGCCCCTCAGCGCCTATGGGGGAGCTGTTTTTT. The chain couples TRBV7-6 to TRBJ2-2; D unresolved. CDR1 and CDR2 (germline): SGHVS, FNYEAQ. V gave up 5 bases and J gave up 8 bases, with 15 bases separating them. This CDR3 has 14 residues. Combining the CDR3 with reference TRBV7-6 and TRBJ2-2 gives the whole variable domain GAGVSQSPRYKVTKRGQDVALRCDPISGHVSLYWYRQALGQGPEFLTYFNYEAQQDKSGLPNDRFSAERPEGSISTLTIQRTEQRDSAMYRCASSPSAPMGELFFGEGSRLTVL.

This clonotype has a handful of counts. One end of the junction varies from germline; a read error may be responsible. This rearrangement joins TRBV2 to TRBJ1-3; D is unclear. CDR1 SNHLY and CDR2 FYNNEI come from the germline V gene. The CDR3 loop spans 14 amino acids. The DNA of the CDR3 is TGTGCCAGCAGCGAAGACACCTCTGGAAACACCATATATTTT. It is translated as CASSEDTSGNTIYF.

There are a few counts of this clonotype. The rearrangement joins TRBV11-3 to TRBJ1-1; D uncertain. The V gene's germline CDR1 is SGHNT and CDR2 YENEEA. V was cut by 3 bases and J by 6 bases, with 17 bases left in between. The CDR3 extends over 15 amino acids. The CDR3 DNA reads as TGTGCCAGCAGCTTCTCGGGTCAGTATTACTCTGAAGCTTTCTTT. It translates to CASSFSGQYYSEAFF.

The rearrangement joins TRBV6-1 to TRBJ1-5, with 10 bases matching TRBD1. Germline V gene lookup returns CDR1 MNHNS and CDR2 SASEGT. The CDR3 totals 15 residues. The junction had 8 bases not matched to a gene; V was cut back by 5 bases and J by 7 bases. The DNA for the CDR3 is TGTGCCAGCAGTCGGACAGGGGGAAGGGGCCAGCCCCAGCATTTT. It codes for CASSRTGGRGQPQHF.

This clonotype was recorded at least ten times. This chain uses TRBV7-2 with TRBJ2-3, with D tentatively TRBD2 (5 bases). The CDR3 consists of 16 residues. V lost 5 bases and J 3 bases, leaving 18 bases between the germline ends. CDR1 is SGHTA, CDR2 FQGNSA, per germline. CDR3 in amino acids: CASSPPTAGATDTQYF. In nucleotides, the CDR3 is TGTGCCAGCAGCCCACCTACTGCGGGCGCTACAGATACGCAGTATTTT.

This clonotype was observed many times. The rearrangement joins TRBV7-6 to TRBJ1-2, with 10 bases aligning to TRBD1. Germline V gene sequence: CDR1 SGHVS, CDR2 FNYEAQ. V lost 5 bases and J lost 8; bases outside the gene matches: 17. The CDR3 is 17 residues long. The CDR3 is CASSLSPGTGVGKGYTF. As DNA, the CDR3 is TGTGCCAGCAGCCTGAGTCCCGGGACAGGGGTCGGCAAAGGCTACACCTTC.